Presented here are 21 T cell receptor beta chains from one specimen sequenced in a study of cytomegalovirus exposure and HLA in healthy donors (dated by TCRdb to 2016 to 2017). Libraries were made using the immunoSEQ multiplex PCR assay. The multiplex PCR relied on a mix of 60 forward primers for TCR Vbeta segments and 13 reverse primers for TCR Jbeta segments. TCRdb took over this immuneACCESS table, retaining in-frame rearrangements with V and J assigned. Such tables are incomplete; in checked studies, under half of the missing clones stem from an unresolved V gene, and the remainder is unexplained. This sample lists about 110,000 clones; around 80% were detected once. Around 5% of the sample comes from the top ten. Sequenced material: PBMCs. All receptors come from a man aged 30 to 45 in good health and CMV-seropositive.

The chain employs TRBV7-9 and TRBJ1-1, with D perhaps matching TRBD1 (5 bases). Germline loops: CDR1 SEHNR, CDR2 FQNEAQ (reference sequence). CDR3 length equals 13 residues. The germline V and J ends were trimmed by 1 base and 6 bases, with 9 bases remaining between them. CDR3 sequence reads: CASSLVAGAEAFF. The CDR3 nucleotides are TGTGCCAGCAGCTTAGTTGCGGGGGCTGAAGCTTTCTTT.

The chain is built from TRBV19 and TRBJ2-5; 12 nucleotides align to TRBD2. The CDR3 is 17 amino acids. Germline trimming cut 3 bases from V and 4 bases from J; bases unmatched to any gene: 9. Germline V CDR1 and CDR2: LNHDA, SQIVND (reference sequence). The chain's CDR3 is CASSIRASGGAGETQYF. CDR3 sequence (DNA): TGTGCCAGTAGTATTCGGGCTAGCGGGGGGGCCGGAGAGACCCAGTACTTC.

The V and J genes are TRBV5-4 and TRBJ1-4; the match to TRBD1 covers 9 bases. CDR1 SGHNT and CDR2 YYREEE come from the germline V gene (reference sequence). The length of the CDR3 is 17 residues. Trimming took 4 bases from V and 0 from J; bases not matched to a gene: 7. The CDR3 region is CASSPGTGTSTNEKLFF. In nucleotides, the CDR3 is TGTGCCAGCAGCCCCGGGACAGGGACCTCAACTAATGAAAAACTGTTTTTT. The entire variable domain, with the rest obtained from reference TRBV5-4 and TRBJ1-4, is as follows: ETGVTQSPTHLIKTRGQQVTLRCSSQSGHNTVSWYQQALGQGPQFIFQYYREEENGRGNFPPRFSGLQFPNYSSELNVNALELDDSALYLCASSPGTGTSTNEKLFFGSGTQLSVL.

V and J are TRBV9 and TRBJ1-3; TRBD1 might be the D (5 bases). Germline loops: CDR1 SGDLS, CDR2 YYNGEE. The CDR3 totals 15 residues. V was clipped by 3 bases and J by 2 bases, with 12 bases between them. The CDR3 region has the DNA TGTGCCAGCAGCGAGGGGTCCTGGCCTGGAAACACCATATATTTT. Amino acid sequence: CASSEGSWPGNTIYF.

This chain links TRBV6-4 with TRBJ1-5; D is ambiguous. Germline CDR1 reads MRHNA; CDR2 reads SNTAGT. There are 14 residues in the CDR3. V lost 3 bases, J lost 9 bases, and 15 bases lay in between. CDR3 in DNA: TGTGCCAGCAGTGAAGTGGCGGGTAGCCGGCCCCAGCATTTT. Its translation: CASSEVAGSRPQHF.

This clone was seen a handful of times. The rearrangement uses TRBV10-3 and TRBJ2-7; a weak D match, TRBD1 (5 bases). V was clipped by 0 bases and J by 3 bases, with 21 bases between them. CDR1 ENHRY and CDR2 SYGVKD come from the germline V gene. This CDR3 has 18 residues. The CDR3 reads CAISESVRDQISLYEQYF. The CDR3 DNA reads as TGTGCCATCAGTGAGTCCGTCAGGGATCAAATTTCCCTCTACGAGCAGTACTTC.

The V call is TRBV2, the J call TRBJ1-4; TRBD1 might be the D (6 bases). Trimming removed 5 bases at V and 12 bases at J, with 13 bases between. Germline V gene lookup returns CDR1 SNHLY and CDR2 FYNNEI. The CDR3 totals 12 residues. The CDR3 coding sequence is TGTGCCAGCAGTTCGTCAGGGGAACAACTGTTTTTT. Amino acids: CASSSSGEQLFF.

The rearrangement uses TRBV30 and TRBJ2-2; no definite D call. This CDR3 spans 16 amino acids. The germline V gene encodes CDR1 GTSNPN and CDR2 SVGIG (reference sequence). Trimming stripped 0 bases from V and 0 bases from J, with 11 bases between. Here the CDR3 reads CAWSVPLYTNTGELFF. CDR3 DNA: TGTGCCTGGAGTGTACCCCTTTACACGAACACCGGGGAGCTGTTTTTT.

This clone showed up just once. The V call is TRBV7-2, the J call TRBJ1-5; no clear D gene. The V and J ends lost 5 bases and 8 bases respectively, with 13 bases between them. CDR3 length: 13 residues. Per the germline V gene, CDR1 is SGHTA and CDR2 is FQGNSA. This CDR3 reads CASSTRILEPQHF. CDR3 in DNA: TGTGCCAGCAGCACCAGGATCCTGGAGCCCCAGCATTTT.

V gene TRBV4-2 combines with J gene TRBJ2-7, with 8 bases lining up with TRBD1. CDR1 and CDR2 (germline): LGHNA, YNFKEQ. V was clipped by 4 bases and J by 7 bases; unmatched bases: 15. The CDR3 has 16 amino acids. The CDR3 DNA follows: TGTGCCAGCAGCCGATCGGACAGGGCCGTGGATGGAGAGCAGTACTTC. Translating gives CASSRSDRAVDGEQYF.

CDR3 protein: CASKETGTEAFF. For the CDR3, the DNA is TGTGCCAGCAAAGAGACGGGCACTGAAGCTTTCTTT. This chain links TRBV2 with TRBJ1-1; no definite D call. CDR1 is SNHLY, CDR2 FYNNEI, per germline. CDR3 size: 12 residues. The V end was cut by 7 bases, the J end by 4 bases, with 10 bases between.

The sample holds many counts of this clone. The chain recombines TRBV28 with TRBJ2-7, with TRBD1 identical over 9 bases. CDR3 size: 16 residues. Trimming at V came to 7 bases and at J to 3 bases, leaving 13 bases not matched to a gene. CDR1 MDHEN and CDR2 SYDVKM come from the germline V gene. The CDR3 loop is CASNRVDRGPLYEQYF. The CDR3 DNA reads TGTGCCAGCAATAGGGTGGACAGGGGTCCTCTCTACGAGCAGTACTTC.

The chain couples TRBV19 to TRBJ2-1, with 7 nucleotides matching TRBD1. J lost 7 bases, V lost 8 bases, and 8 bases had no gene match. CDR1 and CDR2 from the germline V gene are LNHDA and SQIVND (reference sequence). CDR3 length: 13 amino acids. CDR3 amino acids: CASLDRVGNEQFF. The CDR3 DNA reads as TGTGCCAGTCTCGACAGGGTTGGGAATGAGCAGTTCTTC.

The table lists this clone with a count of one. The chain uses TRBV2 and TRBJ2-7, with TRBD1 matching 9 bases. The germline CDR1 and CDR2 sequences are SNHLY and FYNNEI. The V segment lost 6 bases and the J segment 2 bases; nucleotides outside the gene matches: 5. CDR3 length equals 14 residues. CDR3 nucleotide sequence: TGTGCCAGCAGAGCGGACAGGGGAGCCTACGAGCAGTACTTC. Protein: CASRADRGAYEQYF.

The V call is TRBV5-1, the J call TRBJ2-3; 15 bases match TRBD2. The trim removed 4 bases at V and 8 bases at J, leaving 5 bases unmatched. CDR3 length: 15 residues. The germline V gene has CDR1 SGHRS and CDR2 YFSETQ. The CDR3 nucleotides are TGCGCCAGCAGCCCTGGGACTAGCGGGGGGACTACGCAGTATTTT. Translating gives CASSPGTSGGTTQYF.

The J gene is TRBJ2-2, the V gene TRBV10-2; 7 bases match TRBD1. Germline V CDR1 and CDR2: WSHSY, SAAADI. J was trimmed by 3 bases and V by 7 bases; bases with no gene match: 5. This CDR3 contains 14 residues. CDR3 bases: TGCGCCAGCACCGGGGACAGACACACCGGGGAGCTGTTTTTT. As protein: CASTGDRHTGELFF.

The chain is built from TRBV5-1 and TRBJ1-2; D is unclear. The CDR3 loop spans 14 amino acids. Germline V lookup: CDR1 SGHRS, CDR2 YFSETQ. The germline V and J ends were trimmed by 0 bases and 1 base, with 7 bases remaining between them. The CDR3 is CASSLEAFNYGYTF. The CDR3 nucleotides read TGCGCCAGCAGCTTGGAAGCATTTAACTATGGCTACACCTTC. The entire variable domain, with the rest obtained from reference TRBV5-1 and TRBJ1-2, is as follows: KAGVTQTPRYLIKTRGQQVTLSCSPISGHRSVSWYQQTPGQGLQFLFEYFSETQRNKGNFPGRFSGRQFSNSRSEMNVSTLELGDSALYLCASSLEAFNYGYTFGSGTRLTVV.

About this clone: A read error may account for a junction end that differs from germline. CDR3 amino acids: CAWSWSQGADGYPF. The CDR3 DNA is TGTGCCTGGAGTTGGTCTCAGGGGGCGGATGGCTACCCCTTC. The rearrangement joins TRBV30 to TRBJ1-2; TRBD1 matches at 8 bases. This CDR3 is 14 amino acids long. Germline assignment: CDR1 GTSNPN and CDR2 SVGIG (reference sequence).

This clone was seen a handful of times. The chain carries TRBV7-2 and TRBJ2-1; weak D call: TRBD2 (5 bases). CDR1 is SGHTA and CDR2 is FQGNSA in the germline V gene. The CDR3 runs to 12 residues. Trimming stripped 5 bases from V and 10 bases from J, with 12 bases between. The CDR3 loop reads CASSLDYDEQFF. The DNA of the CDR3 is TGTGCCAGCAGCCTTGACTATGACGAGCAGTTCTTC.

The CDR3 coding sequence is TGTGCCCTGGACAGGGTGGGCTCACCCCTCCACTTT. This encodes CALDRVGSPLHF. The chain combines TRBV30 with TRBJ1-6; 8 bases line up with TRBD1. The CDR3 consists of 12 residues. CDR1 and CDR2 from the germline V gene are GTSNPN and SVGIG (reference sequence). After removal of 8 bases from V and 10 bases from J, the junction contained 7 bases not matched to a gene.

This sequence joins TRBV25-1 and TRBJ1-2, with D possibly TRBD1 on 5 matching bases. The CDR3 is 13 amino acids. CDR1 is MGHDK and CDR2 is SYGVNS in the germline V gene. The V and J ends lost 2 bases and 2 bases respectively, with 6 bases between them. CDR3 amino acids: CASSEGANYGYTF. The DNA of the CDR3 is TGTGCCAGCAGTGAAGGGGCGAACTATGGCTACACCTTC.